This entry lists 12 T cell receptor beta chains sequenced from one sample in a study of shared clonotypes between healthy human individuals. Measured with immunoSEQ multiplex PCR; TCRdb has only the in-frame clones, and not every one. The sample shows a few million clones, more than 80% of them seen only once. What was sequenced was naive CD4+ T cells sorted from blood. As for subset: CD45RA+ positively selected. The receptors come from a young man in good health.

This chain connects TRBV6-6 to TRBJ2-1; TRBD2 matches at 11 bases. Germline V gene data show CDR1 as MNHNY and CDR2 as SVGAGI (reference sequence). The V gene end was trimmed by 6 bases and the J gene end by 5 bases; junction bases not matched to a gene: 6. The CDR3 sequence is 15 residues long. DNA of the CDR3: TGTGCCAGCAGCCCCACTAGCGGGAGAAACAATGAGCAGTTCTTC. Amino acids: CASSPTSGRNNEQFF.

J is TRBJ1-1 and V is TRBV2; 9 nucleotides agree with TRBD1. The length of the CDR3 is 15 residues. Germline V lookup: CDR1 SNHLY, CDR2 FYNNEI. V lost 8 bases to trimming and J lost 5 bases; unmatched junction nucleotides: 12. The CDR3, as DNA: TGTGCCAGCGGGGGACAGGGAGGGCGAACAACTGAAGCTTTCTTT. It yields the protein CASGGQGGRTTEAFF.

The chain carries TRBV7-2 and TRBJ2-7; TRBD2 matches at 11 bases. Germline V gives CDR1 SGHTA, CDR2 FQGNSA. The V gene end was trimmed by 4 bases and the J gene end by 7 bases; junction bases not matched to a gene: 9. The length of the CDR3 is 15 residues. CDR3 amino acids: CASSSSRASGGEQYF. The CDR3, as DNA: TGTGCCAGCAGCTCCAGTCGGGCTAGCGGGGGGGAGCAGTACTTC.

This clone was seen once. V gene TRBV2 combines with J gene TRBJ2-7, with D possibly being TRBD1 or TRBD2 (5 bases each). Germline V gene data show CDR1 as SNHLY and CDR2 as FYNNEI. CDR3 length: 15 amino acids. The germline V and J ends were trimmed by 6 bases and 2 bases, with 17 bases remaining between them. The CDR3: CASRPQGLGTYEQYF. CDR3 coding DNA: TGTGCCAGCAGACCGCAGGGCCTCGGGACCTACGAGCAGTACTTC.

V gene TRBV10-3 combines with J gene TRBJ2-5; the D gene is possibly TRBD2 (5 bases). CDR1 and CDR2 (germline): ENHRY, SYGVKD. This CDR3 is built from 14 residues. Trimming stripped 3 bases from V and 5 bases from J, with 13 bases between. The CDR3 coding sequence is TGTGCCATCAGTGAACAAGCCCGAGGGGAGACCCAGTACTTC. Protein: CAISEQARGETQYF.

V is TRBV10-3 and J is TRBJ1-1; D perhaps matches TRBD1 (6 bases). Germline assignment: CDR1 ENHRY and CDR2 SYGVKD. CDR3 length: 15 residues. Deletions cut 6 bases from V and 10 bases from J, with 24 bases between. In DNA form, the CDR3 reads TGTGCCATCAGCCGGTCGGAGGGGGGCGGTTATCTAGCTTTCTTT. Encoded protein: CAISRSEGGGYLAFF.

The chain combines TRBV14 with TRBJ2-3; 8 bases are shared with TRBD2. V lost 4 bases, J lost 0 bases, and 15 bases stayed unmatched. Germline CDR1 reads SGHDN; CDR2 reads FVKESK. The CDR3 contains 19 residues. The CDR3 DNA reads as TGTGCCAGCAGCCGATCCTTATATAAAGCGGGGGCTAGCACAGATACGCAGTATTTT. As protein: CASSRSLYKAGASTDTQYF.

The chain joins TRBV10-1 to TRBJ2-7; no definite D call. The germline V gene encodes CDR1 WNHNN and CDR2 SYGVQD (reference sequence). V was trimmed by 11 bases and J by 3 bases, leaving 14 bases between them. There are 12 residues in the CDR3. CDR3 in DNA: TGCGCCGTCCGACGGTTACTCTACGAGCAGTACTTC. Its protein product is CAVRRLLYEQYF.

The V and J genes are TRBV6-1 and TRBJ1-6; D uncertain. This CDR3 is built from 10 residues. The germline gives CDR1 MNHNS, CDR2 SASEGT. Trimming removed 1 base from V and 13 bases from J, with 2 bases in between. The CDR3 DNA follows: TGTGCCAGCAGTGAAGATCCCCTCCACTTT. Translating it yields CASSEDPLHF.

This sequence joins TRBV2 and TRBJ2-7; 7 bases map to TRBD1. J gave up 3 bases and V 6 bases, and 11 bases lay outside the gene matches. This CDR3 contains 15 residues. Germline V gene lookup returns CDR1 SNHLY and CDR2 FYNNEI. Here the CDR3 DNA reads TGTGCCAGCAGCGAGGGACAGTTCGGACTCTACGAGCAGTACTTC. Encoded protein: CASSEGQFGLYEQYF.

V gene TRBV11-2 combines with J gene TRBJ2-7; 8 nucleotides align to TRBD1. Germline V gene data show CDR1 as SGHAT and CDR2 as FQNNGV. This CDR3 is built from 15 residues. V shed 1 base, J shed 2 bases, and the junction held 4 bases outside the gene matches. The CDR3 is CASSLAGQGTYEQYF. The CDR3 nucleotides are TGTGCCAGCAGCTTAGCCGGACAGGGTACCTACGAGCAGTACTTC.

This rearrangement joins TRBV15 to TRBJ1-5; possible D gene TRBD1, 5 bases. Trimming shortened V by 1 base and J by 1 base, and 14 bases separated the two germline ends. Germline CDR1 reads LNHNV; CDR2 reads YYDKDF (reference sequence). This CDR3 region has 17 residues. The CDR3: CATSRVEGEASNQPQHF. Written as DNA, the CDR3 is TGTGCCACCAGCAGAGTCGAAGGGGAAGCGAGCAATCAGCCCCAGCATTTT.